A selection of T cell receptor beta chains follows, all from one sample in a study of blood T cell repertoires in COVID-19. Sequenced by immunoSEQ multiplex PCR; TCRdb stores in-frame clones only, minus some. The table lists roughly 120,000 clones, more than 80% of them singletons. The sample taken for sequencing was peripheral blood. These receptors were taken from a woman aged 80 or over with COVID-19, enrolled during active disease. Each CDR3 is given with its conserved first and last residue. A D gene is named only where the DNA matches it firmly. Not all rows give a size; the values are once, few, many and, for expanded clones, a class.

-,TRBV4-1,TRBJ2-5,-,CASSQDRGETQYF,TGCGCCAGCAGCCAAGATAGGGGGGAGACCCAGTACTTC
TRBD1,TRBV6-6,TRBJ2-7,-,CASVKRDSSYEQYF,TGTGCCAGCGTAAAACGGGACAGCTCCTACGAGCAGTACTTC
TRBD1,TRBV6-2/TRBV6-3,TRBJ1-5,once,CASSPDRAQPQHF,TGTGCCAGCAGTCCGGACAGGGCACAGCCCCAGCATTTT
TRBD1,TRBV18,TRBJ2-7,few,CASSPLDRGGNEQYF,TGTGCCAGCTCACCCCTGGACAGGGGAGGGAACGAGCAGTACTTC
TRBD1,TRBV27,TRBJ1-5,-,CASSLSQGARQPQHF,TGTGCCAGCAGTTTATCGCAGGGGGCTCGGCAGCCCCAGCATTTT
-,TRBV7-2,TRBJ2-1,-,CASSPEEYEQFF,TGTGCCAGCAGCCCCGAGGAGTACGAGCAGTTCTTC
-,TRBV7-2,TRBJ1-4,-,CASSLAAGSNEKLFF,TGTGCCAGCAGCTTAGCCGCGGGATCTAATGAAAAACTGTTTTTT
-,TRBV9,TRBJ1-2,-,CASSVEGAVYGYTF,TGTGCCAGCAGCGTAGAAGGGGCTGTCTATGGCTACACCTTC
TRBD1,TRBV19,TRBJ2-2,-,CASSLNRPDREDTGELFF,TGTGCCAGTAGCCTAAACCGACCGGACAGGGAGGACACCGGGGAGCTGTTTTTT
-,TRBV6-5,TRBJ1-3,-,CASTMTGGGGNTIYF,TGTGCCAGCACTATGACGGGGGGAGGTGGAAACACCATATATTTT
-,TRBV4-2,TRBJ1-6,-,CASSQTGIDDSPLHF,TGTGCCAGCAGCCAAACAGGGATTGATGATTCACCCCTCCACTTT
TRBD2,TRBV11-1,TRBJ2-2,-,CASSLGTRNTGELFF,TGTGCCAGCAGCTTAGGGACTAGAAACACCGGGGAGCTGTTTTTT
-,TRBV5-1,TRBJ2-6,-,CAPSPPGGGQGGSGANVLTF,TGCGCCCCCAGCCCTCCGGGGGGGGGACAGGGTGGATCTGGGGCCAACGTCCTGACTTTC
TRBD2,TRBV19,TRBJ2-1,-,CASSMPGGSPHNEQFF,TGTGCCAGTAGTATGCCGGGGGGATCCCCTCACAATGAGCAGTTCTTC
TRBD2,TRBV4-2,TRBJ2-7,-,CASTLGTSGNYEQYF,TGTGCCAGCACCCTGGGGACTAGCGGGAACTACGAGCAGTACTTC
-,TRBV21-1,TRBJ2-2,once,CASSLGSGENTGELFF,TGTGCCAGCAGCCTAGGTAGCGGAGAGAACACCGGGGAGCTGTTTTTT
-,TRBV10-3,TRBJ1-3,-,CAISDSRGSGNTIYF,TGTGCCATCAGTGATAGTCGTGGTTCTGGAAACACCATATATTTT
-,TRBV7-2,TRBJ2-1,-,CASSWAGDNEQFF,TGTGCCAGCAGCTGGGCAGGGGACAATGAGCAGTTCTTC
-,TRBV6-2/TRBV6-3,TRBJ1-1,-,CASSKTSPRDGTEAFF,TGTGCCAGCAGTAAAACCTCACCCAGGGATGGCACTGAAGCTTTCTTT
-,TRBV5-3,TRBJ1-1,-,CARSCGMEGLVAFF,TGTGCCAGAAGCTGTGGAATGGAGGGGCTTGTAGCTTTCTTT
TRBD1,TRBV5-1,TRBJ1-1,-,CASSLRSSGQGSTEAFF,TGCGCCAGCAGCTTGCGGAGTAGTGGACAGGGGAGCACTGAAGCTTTCTTT
TRBD1,TRBV5-6,TRBJ1-1,-,CASSLMGQASNTEAFF,TGTGCCAGCAGCTTGATGGGACAGGCGTCGAACACTGAAGCTTTCTTT
TRBD1,TRBV5-6,TRBJ1-6,-,CASSWDRGNSPLHF,TGTGCCAGCAGCTGGGACAGGGGAAATTCACCCCTCCACTTT
-,TRBV20-1,TRBJ1-2,-,CSASSPGVEGYTF,TGCAGTGCTAGTTCTCCAGGGGTAGAGGGCTACACCTTC
-,TRBV28,TRBJ2-7,once,CASSFGAEGYEQYF,TGTGCCAGCAGTTTCGGCGCGGAGGGTTACGAGCAGTACTTC
-,TRBV6-5,TRBJ2-5,-,CASSYWAPEGETQYF,TGTGCCAGCAGTTACTGGGCCCCCGAGGGAGAGACCCAGTACTTC
TRBD1,TRBV7-2,TRBJ1-4,-,CASSPGTAYEKLFF,TGTGCCAGCAGCCCTGGGACAGCCTATGAAAAACTGTTTTTT
-,TRBV11-2,TRBJ1-5,-,CASSPTTGNQPQHF,TGTGCCAGCAGCCCAACTACAGGGAATCAGCCCCAGCATTTT
-,TRBV5-4,TRBJ1-1,-,CASSLAGNTEAFF,TGTGCCAGCAGCTTGGCAGGGAACACTGAAGCTTTCTTT
-,TRBV28,TRBJ1-2,-,CASTPGIMNYGYTF,TGTGCCAGCACCCCGGGGATCATGAACTATGGCTACACCTTC
-,TRBV2,TRBJ1-2,-,CASSEARRGDGYTF,TGTGCCAGCAGTGAAGCGCGACGGGGGGATGGCTACACCTTC
-,TRBV2,TRBJ2-3,once,CASSTTYTDTQYF,TGTGCCAGCAGTACCACCTACACAGATACGCAGTATTTT
TRBD2,TRBV2,TRBJ2-2,-,CASWAGGNTGELFF,TGTGCCAGCTGGGCGGGGGGGAACACCGGGGAGCTGTTTTTT
TRBD2,TRBV4-3,TRBJ2-3,few,CASSRRNFPSGGSTDTQYF,TGCGCCAGCAGCCGTCGTAATTTCCCTAGCGGGGGTTCCACAGATACGCAGTATTTT
TRBD1,TRBV19,TRBJ1-1,-,CASSTTGGRGTEAFF,TGTGCCAGTAGTACCACAGGGGGGAGGGGAACTGAAGCTTTCTTT
-,TRBV7-3,TRBJ2-6,-,CASSSPSSGANVLTF,TGTGCCAGCAGCTCCCCGAGCTCTGGGGCCAACGTCCTGACTTTC
-,TRBV20-1,TRBJ2-5,-,CSAHKKTQYF,TGCAGTGCCCACAAGAAGACCCAGTACTTC
-,TRBV14,TRBJ2-3,-,CASSRRQAPDTQYF,TGTGCCAGCAGCCGTCGACAGGCCCCAGATACGCAGTATTTT
TRBD1,TRBV28,TRBJ1-1,-,CASSLIGRTGGTEAFF,TGTGCCAGCAGTTTGATCGGTAGAACAGGGGGGACTGAAGCTTTCTTT
-,TRBV29-1,TRBJ2-3,-,CSVDPSSADTQYF,TGCAGCGTTGATCCTTCTTCGGCAGATACGCAGTATTTT
TRBD1,TRBV5-1,TRBJ2-3,-,CASSGILGQRTDTQYF,TGCGCCAGCAGCGGTATTTTGGGACAGCGCACAGATACGCAGTATTTT
-,TRBV7-2,TRBJ1-2,few,CASSLGPETGYTF,TGTGCCAGCAGCTTAGGCCCAGAAACTGGCTACACCTTC
-,TRBV9,TRBJ2-1,-,CASSATGTHPNEQFF,TGTGCCAGCAGCGCAACCGGGACTCACCCCAATGAGCAGTTCTTC
-,TRBV12-3/TRBV12-4,TRBJ1-2,-,CASSSGQLSGYTF,TGTGCCAGCAGTAGCGGACAGCTGAGTGGCTACACCTTC
TRBD1,TRBV28,TRBJ2-7,-,CASSLFGQGSYEQYF,TGTGCCAGCAGTTTATTCGGACAGGGATCCTACGAGCAGTACTTC